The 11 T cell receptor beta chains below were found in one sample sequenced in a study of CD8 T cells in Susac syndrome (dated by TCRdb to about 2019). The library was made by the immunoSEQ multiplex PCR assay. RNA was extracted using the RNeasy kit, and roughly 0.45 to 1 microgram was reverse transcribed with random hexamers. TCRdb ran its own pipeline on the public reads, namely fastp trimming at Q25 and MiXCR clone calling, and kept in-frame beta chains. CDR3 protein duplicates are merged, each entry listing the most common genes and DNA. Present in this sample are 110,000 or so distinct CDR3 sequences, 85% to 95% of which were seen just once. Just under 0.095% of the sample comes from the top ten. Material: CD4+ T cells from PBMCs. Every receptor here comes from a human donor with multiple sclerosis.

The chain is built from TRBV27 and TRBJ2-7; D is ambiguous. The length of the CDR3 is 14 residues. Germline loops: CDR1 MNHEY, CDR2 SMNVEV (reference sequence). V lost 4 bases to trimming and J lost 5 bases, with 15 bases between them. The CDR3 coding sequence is TGTGCCAGCAGTTCTGGTTCACGGAGCCACGAGCAGTACTTC. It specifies CASSSGSRSHEQYF.

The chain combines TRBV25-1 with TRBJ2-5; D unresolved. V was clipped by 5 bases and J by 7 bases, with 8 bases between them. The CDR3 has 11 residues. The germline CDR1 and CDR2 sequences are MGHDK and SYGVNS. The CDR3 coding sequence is TGTGCCAGCAGTCAATGGGGGACCCAGTACTTC. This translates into CASSQWGTQYF.

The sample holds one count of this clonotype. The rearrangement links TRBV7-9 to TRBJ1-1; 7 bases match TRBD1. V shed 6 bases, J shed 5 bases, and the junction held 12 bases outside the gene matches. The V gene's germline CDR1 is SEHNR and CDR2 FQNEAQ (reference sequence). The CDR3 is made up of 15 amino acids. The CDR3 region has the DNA TGTGCCAGCAGACCGGGTCGACAGGGTGGAACTGAAGCTTTCTTT. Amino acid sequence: CASRPGRQGGTEAFF.

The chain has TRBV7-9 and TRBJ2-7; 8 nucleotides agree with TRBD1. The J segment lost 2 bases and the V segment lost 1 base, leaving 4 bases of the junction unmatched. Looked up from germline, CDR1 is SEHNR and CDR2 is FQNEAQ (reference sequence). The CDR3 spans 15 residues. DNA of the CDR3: TGTGCCAGCAGCTTAGAGGGACAGGAGACCTACGAGCAGTACTTC. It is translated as CASSLEGQETYEQYF.

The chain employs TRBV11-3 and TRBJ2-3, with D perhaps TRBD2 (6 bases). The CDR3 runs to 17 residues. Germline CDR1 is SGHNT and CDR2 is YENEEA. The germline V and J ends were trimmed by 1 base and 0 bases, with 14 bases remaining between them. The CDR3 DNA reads TGTGCCAGCAGCTTAGGTGTGCGGGAAGAGAGCACAGATACGCAGTATTTT. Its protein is CASSLGVREESTDTQYF.

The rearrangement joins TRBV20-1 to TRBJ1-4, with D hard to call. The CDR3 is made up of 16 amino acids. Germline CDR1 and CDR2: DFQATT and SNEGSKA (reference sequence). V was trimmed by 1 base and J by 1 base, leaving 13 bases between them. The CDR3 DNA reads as TGCAGTGCTAGAGGGGATTTTGTGGGAACTAATGAAAAACTGTTTTTT. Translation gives CSARGDFVGTNEKLFF.

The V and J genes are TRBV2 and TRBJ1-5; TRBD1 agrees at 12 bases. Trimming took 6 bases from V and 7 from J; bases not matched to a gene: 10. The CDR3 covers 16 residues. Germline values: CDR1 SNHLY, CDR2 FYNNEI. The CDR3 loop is CASRFTGTGGGQPQHF. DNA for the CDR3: TGTGCCAGCAGATTTACCGGGACAGGGGGCGGACAGCCCCAGCATTTT.

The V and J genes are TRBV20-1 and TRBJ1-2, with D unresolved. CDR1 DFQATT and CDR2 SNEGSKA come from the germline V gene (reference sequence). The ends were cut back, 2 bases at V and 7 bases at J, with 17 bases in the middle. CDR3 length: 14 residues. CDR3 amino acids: CSARTSKAISGYTF. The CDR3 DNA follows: TGCAGTGCTAGAACCTCGAAAGCCATTTCTGGCTACACCTTC.

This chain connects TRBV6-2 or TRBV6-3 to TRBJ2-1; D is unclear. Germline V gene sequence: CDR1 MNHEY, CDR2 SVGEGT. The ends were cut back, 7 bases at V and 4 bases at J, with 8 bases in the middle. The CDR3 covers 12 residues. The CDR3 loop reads CASTAEYNEQFF. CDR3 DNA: TGTGCCAGCACCGCGGAGTACAATGAGCAGTTCTTC.

CDR3 in amino acids: CASSLAPTGVLGSMNTEAFF. CDR3 DNA sequence: TGCGCCAGCAGCTTGGCTCCAACCGGGGTGTTGGGTTCCATGAACACTGAAGCTTTCTTT. This chain uses TRBV5-1 with TRBJ1-1, with D unresolved. The length of the CDR3 is 20 residues. Germline V gene sequence: CDR1 SGHRS, CDR2 YFSETQ. Trimming removed 0 bases from V and 0 bases from J, with 24 bases in between. The full variable domain, its missing parts supplied by reference TRBV5-1 and TRBJ1-1, is KAGVTQTPRYLIKTRGQQVTLSCSPISGHRSVSWYQQTPGQGLQFLFEYFSETQRNKGNFPGRFSGRQFSNSRSEMNVSTLELGDSALYLCASSLAPTGVLGSMNTEAFFGQGTRLTVV.

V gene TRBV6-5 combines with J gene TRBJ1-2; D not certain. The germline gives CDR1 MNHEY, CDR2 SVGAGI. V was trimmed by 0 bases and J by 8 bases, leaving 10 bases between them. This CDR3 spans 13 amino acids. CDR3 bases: TGTGCCAGCAGTTACTCGGGAACGTTGGGCTACACCTTC. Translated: CASSYSGTLGYTF.